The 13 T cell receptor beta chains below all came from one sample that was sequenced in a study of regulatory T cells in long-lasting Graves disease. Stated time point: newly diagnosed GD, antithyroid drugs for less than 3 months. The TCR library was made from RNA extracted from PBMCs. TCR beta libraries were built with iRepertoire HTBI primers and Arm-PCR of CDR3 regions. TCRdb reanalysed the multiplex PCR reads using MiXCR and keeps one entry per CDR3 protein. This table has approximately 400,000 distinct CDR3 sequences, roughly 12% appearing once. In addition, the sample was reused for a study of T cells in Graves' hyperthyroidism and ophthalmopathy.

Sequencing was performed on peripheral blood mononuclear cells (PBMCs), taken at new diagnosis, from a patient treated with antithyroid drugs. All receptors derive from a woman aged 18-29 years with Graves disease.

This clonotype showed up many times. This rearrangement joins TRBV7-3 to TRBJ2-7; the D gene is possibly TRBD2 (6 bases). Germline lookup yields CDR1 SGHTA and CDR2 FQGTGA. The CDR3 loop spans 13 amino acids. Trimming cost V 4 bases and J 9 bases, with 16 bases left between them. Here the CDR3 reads CASSSTSPQVQYF. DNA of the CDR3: TGTGCCAGCAGCTCTACTAGCCCCCAGGTGCAGTACTTC.

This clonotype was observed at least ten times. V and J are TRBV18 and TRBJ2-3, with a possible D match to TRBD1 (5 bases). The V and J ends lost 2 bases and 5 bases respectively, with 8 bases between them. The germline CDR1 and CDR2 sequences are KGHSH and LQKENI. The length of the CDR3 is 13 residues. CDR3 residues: CASSPGAGDTQYF. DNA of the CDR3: TGTGCCAGCTCACCAGGGGCTGGAGATACGCAGTATTTT.

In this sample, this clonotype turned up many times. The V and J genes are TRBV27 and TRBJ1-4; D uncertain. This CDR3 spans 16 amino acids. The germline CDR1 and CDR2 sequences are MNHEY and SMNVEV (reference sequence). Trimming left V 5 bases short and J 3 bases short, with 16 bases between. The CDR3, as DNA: TGTGCCAGCAGTCCGGACCCGGATGCGGCTAATGAAAAACTGTTTTTT. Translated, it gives CASSPDPDAANEKLFF.

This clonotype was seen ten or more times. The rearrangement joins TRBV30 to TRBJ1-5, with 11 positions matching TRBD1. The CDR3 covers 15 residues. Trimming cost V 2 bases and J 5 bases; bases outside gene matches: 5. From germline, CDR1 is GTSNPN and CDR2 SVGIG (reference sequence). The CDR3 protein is CAWSPGQGAYQPQHF. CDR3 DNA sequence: TGTGCCTGGAGTCCAGGACAGGGGGCTTATCAGCCCCAGCATTTT.

The CDR3 sequence: CASSLNLYNEQFF. The CDR3 coding sequence is TGTGCCAGCAGTCTCAACCTTTACAATGAGCAGTTCTTC. The chain carries TRBV9 and TRBJ2-1, with no clear D. The V gene's germline CDR1 is SGDLS and CDR2 YYNGEE. CDR3 length: 13 residues. V lost 5 bases and J 4 bases, leaving 10 bases between the germline ends.

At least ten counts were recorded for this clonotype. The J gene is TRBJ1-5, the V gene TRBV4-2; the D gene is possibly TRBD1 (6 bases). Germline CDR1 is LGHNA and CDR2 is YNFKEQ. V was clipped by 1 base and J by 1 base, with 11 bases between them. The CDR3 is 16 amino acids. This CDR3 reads CASSQVRGASNQPQHF. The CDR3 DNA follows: TGTGCCAGCAGCCAAGTGAGGGGGGCAAGCAATCAGCCCCAGCATTTT.

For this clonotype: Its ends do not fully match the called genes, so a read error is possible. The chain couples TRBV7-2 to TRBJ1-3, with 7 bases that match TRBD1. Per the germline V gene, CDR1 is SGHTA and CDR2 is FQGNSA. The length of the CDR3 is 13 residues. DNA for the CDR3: TGTGTCAGCGGGGACAGTAAGGGAAACACCATATATTTT. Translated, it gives CVSGDSKGNTIYF.

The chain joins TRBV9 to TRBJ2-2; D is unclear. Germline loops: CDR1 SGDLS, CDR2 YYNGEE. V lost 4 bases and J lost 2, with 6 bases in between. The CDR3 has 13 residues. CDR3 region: CASSSENTGELFF. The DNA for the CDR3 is TGTGCCAGCAGCTCTGAAAACACCGGGGAGCTGTTTTTT. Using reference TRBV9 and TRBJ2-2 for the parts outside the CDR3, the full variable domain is DSGVTQTPKHLITATGQRVTLRCSPRSGDLSVYWYQQSLDQGLQFLIQYYNGEERAKGNILERFSAQQFPDLHSELNLSSLELGDSALYFCASSSENTGELFFGEGSRLTVL.

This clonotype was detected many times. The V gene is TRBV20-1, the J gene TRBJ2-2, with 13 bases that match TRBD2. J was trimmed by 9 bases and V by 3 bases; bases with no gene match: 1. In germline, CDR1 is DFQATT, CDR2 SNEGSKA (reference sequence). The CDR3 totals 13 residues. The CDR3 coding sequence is TGCAGTGCTAGGACTAGCGGGAGGTGGGAGCTGTTTTTT. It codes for CSARTSGRWELFF.

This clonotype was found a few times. CDR3 in DNA: TGTGCCAGCAGTTATTGGGCAGTGAACAATGAGCAGTTCTTC. This codes for CASSYWAVNNEQFF. The V gene is TRBV27, the J gene TRBJ2-1; D is unclear. CDR3 size: 14 residues. The germline CDR1 and CDR2 sequences are MNHEY and SMNVEV (reference sequence). V was cut by 4 bases and J by 5 bases, with 12 bases left in between.

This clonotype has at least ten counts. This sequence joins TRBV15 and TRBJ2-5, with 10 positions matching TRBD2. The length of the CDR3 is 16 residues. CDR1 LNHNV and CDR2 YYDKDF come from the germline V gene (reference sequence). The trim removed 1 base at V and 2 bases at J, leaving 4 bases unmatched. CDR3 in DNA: TGTGCCACCAGCAGAGCACTAGCGGGGCTACAAGAGACCCAGTACTTC. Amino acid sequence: CATSRALAGLQETQYF.

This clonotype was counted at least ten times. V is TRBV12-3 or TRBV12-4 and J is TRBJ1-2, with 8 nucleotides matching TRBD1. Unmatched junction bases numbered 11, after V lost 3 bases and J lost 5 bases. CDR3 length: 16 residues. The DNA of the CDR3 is TGTGCCAGCAGTTTTTTAGCAGGACAGGGAGTGTATGGCTACACCTTC. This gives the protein CASSFLAGQGVYGYTF.

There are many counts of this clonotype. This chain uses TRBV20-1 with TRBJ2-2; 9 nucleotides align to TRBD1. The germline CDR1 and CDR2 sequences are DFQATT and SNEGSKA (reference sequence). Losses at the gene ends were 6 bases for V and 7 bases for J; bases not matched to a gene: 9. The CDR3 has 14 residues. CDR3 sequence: CSALQGALGGELFF. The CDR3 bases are TGCAGTGCCTTACAGGGGGCGCTCGGCGGGGAGCTGTTTTTT.